The present T cell receptor (beta chain) was sequenced within a study of ipilimumab plus nivolumab after autologous stem cell transplantation (dated by TCRdb to 2020 to 2023). Regarding the research as a whole: A median of roughly five ipilimumab doses and 8 or 9 nivolumab doses was received by trial patients. The myeloma cohort included high-risk transplant-naive patients and patients relapsing within 3 years of a first autologous transplant. Patients with high-risk diffuse large B cell lymphoma, mature T cell lymphoma, or multiple myeloma undergoing autologous transplant were enrolled in the trial. The intent-to-treat population of the trial was made up of under 40 patients. Paper-wide results and their limitations: The authors concluded that, as post-transplant consolidation, combined checkpoint inhibition appeared tolerable. According to the authors, a biologic rationale for studying the approach further came from T cell receptor repertoire, regulatory T cell phenotype and gut microbiota profiles.

CDR1 and CDR2 were assigned from the germline V gene (reference sequence) as SGHNT and YYREEE. Trimming takes 9 bases off V and 6 bases off J; junction bases not matched to a gene: 8. The cysteine opens and the phenylalanine closes a CDR3 of 13 amino acids. Only CDR3 DNA is held: 39 bases, read in frame from base 1. The library came from the immunoSEQ multiplex PCR assay. What TCRdb holds here is the immuneACCESS table cut down to in-frame rearrangements. Part of the clones is not present; checked against another copy, under half of the missing clones reflect an unresolved V gene, and the others are unexplained. The sample contains about 9,800 clones, about 72% of them found a single time. Of the sample, 15% to 20% is held by the ten largest clones. Ipilimumab was given at 1 mg/kg intravenously on day 1 of selected weeks, and checkpoint therapy started 14 to 28 days after autologous transplant. Nivolumab was administered at 3 mg/kg intravenously on day 1 of weeks 1, 4, 7, 10, and every two weeks through week 26. This was a Phase Ib clinical trial that tested ipilimumab plus nivolumab, given as combined checkpoint inhibition, for consolidation following autologous stem cell transplantation.

This clone was counted between two and nine times. Its cognate antigen has yet to be identified. No clone much larger than this one lies a single base away; base qualities are absent. The receptor comes from a female donor with multiple myeloma. The specimen was PBMCs, collected in a trial of ipilimumab plus nivolumab as post-transplant consolidation. The chain uses TRBV5-4 and TRBJ2-1; TRBD2 lines up with 8 middle nucleotides. The CDR3 has the sequence CATTAGAVNEQFF. The nucleotides read TGTGCCACAACAGCGGGAGCGGTCAATGAGCAGTTCTTC. The variable domain in full, with residues beyond the CDR3 obtained from the reference TRBV5-4 and TRBJ2-1 genes, is ETGVTQSPTHLIKTRGQQVTLRCSSQSGHNTVSWYQQALGQGPQFIFQYYREEENGRGNFPPRFSGLQFPNYSSELNVNALELDDSALYLCATTAGAVNEQFFGPGTRLTVL.